The clone carrying this TCR beta chain showed up many times. The antigen remains undetermined. RNA transcripts served as the template for amplifying TCR beta CDR3 regions. First-round RT-PCR of the TCR CDR3 relied on the HTBI primer set. TCRdb reprocessed the multiplex PCR reads via MiXCR and lists one record per CDR3 protein. The repertoire includes around 270,000 distinct CDR3 sequences, roughly 19% of them detected once, and under 45% sits in the top ten. The CDR3 spans 16 residues. Trimming pared 4 bases from V and 3 bases from J, leaving 17 bases between. From germline, CDR1 is SGDLS and CDR2 YYNGEE. The data originate from a study of T cells in Graves' hyperthyroidism and ophthalmopathy. Study conclusions and caveats: The model foresaw ophthalmopathy a median around 6.8 months prior to onset. Also found in blood were most expanded thyroid clonotypes above 0.001.

Diagnosis rested on symptoms, serum thyroxine and TRAb, thyroid ultrasound, and orbital computed tomography. This chain links TRBV9 with TRBJ2-1; possible D gene TRBD1, 6 bases. The sequence derives from a man aged 50 to 60 with Graves' ophthalmopathy. The specimen sequenced was blood. The CDR3 sequence: CASSTQGGAIYNEQFF. The CDR3, as DNA: TGTGCCAGCAGCACCCAAGGGGGAGCCATCTACAATGAGCAGTTCTTC.